These T cell receptor beta chains were read from a single sample in a study of cytomegalovirus exposure and HLA in healthy donors. This table comes from immunoSEQ multiplex PCR, and its TCRdb copy is limited to in-frame clones, with some not included. The sample holds 70,000 to 85,000 clones, around 60% seen once. Sequenced material: PBMCs. These receptors originate from a man under 40 in good health and CMV-seropositive. Each CDR3 is given without its conserved first and last residue. The order of the fields is clone size, V gene, J gene, CDR3 protein. Not every row has a clone size; where given, it reads once, few, many or a size class.

clone size: few
V gene: TRBV5-6
J gene: TRBJ2-1
CDR3 protein: ASSLGAGQASYNEQF

clone size: .
V gene: TRBV14
J gene: TRBJ1-6
CDR3 protein: ASSQSRSIPPLH

clone size: .
V gene: TRBV27
J gene: TRBJ2-5
CDR3 protein: ASSSPGNQETQY

clone size: few
V gene: TRBV4-1
J gene: TRBJ2-2
CDR3 protein: ASYDAGLAANTGELF

clone size: once
V gene: TRBV7-8
J gene: TRBJ1-3
CDR3 protein: ASSLWGTEASGNTIY

clone size: .
V gene: TRBV15
J gene: TRBJ2-7
CDR3 protein: ATSRKQGASEQY

clone size: few
V gene: TRBV7-2
J gene: TRBJ1-2
CDR3 protein: ASSLGGNFGYT

clone size: .
V gene: TRBV15
J gene: TRBJ2-5
CDR3 protein: ATSKDRAEETQY

clone size: once
V gene: TRBV25-1
J gene: .
CDR3 protein: ASRAGTGAEQY

clone size: .
V gene: TRBV7-3
J gene: TRBJ2-1
CDR3 protein: ASSLTGGGNEQF

clone size: .
V gene: TRBV7-9
J gene: TRBJ2-7
CDR3 protein: ASSLVISDEQY

clone size: .
V gene: TRBV18
J gene: TRBJ2-7
CDR3 protein: ASHSQAGSYEQY

clone size: .
V gene: TRBV6-5
J gene: TRBJ2-7
CDR3 protein: ASYGDRGYEQY

clone size: .
V gene: TRBV28
J gene: TRBJ2-2
CDR3 protein: ASSLVRDTGELF

clone size: .
V gene: TRBV7-2
J gene: TRBJ2-2
CDR3 protein: ASSLVGDSTGELF

clone size: .
V gene: TRBV4-2
J gene: TRBJ2-3
CDR3 protein: ASSQDGWTSGSGDTQY

clone size: .
V gene: TRBV28
J gene: TRBJ1-6
CDR3 protein: ASSQGSNSPLH

clone size: .
V gene: TRBV10-2
J gene: TRBJ1-1
CDR3 protein: ASSETRQGGGTEAF

clone size: .
V gene: TRBV7-9
J gene: TRBJ1-5
CDR3 protein: SSSSGGKPQH

clone size: .
V gene: TRBV27
J gene: TRBJ1-2
CDR3 protein: ASSPLTGYGYT

clone size: once
V gene: TRBV10-2
J gene: TRBJ2-7
CDR3 protein: ASSGDRGTSGWLSSYEQY

clone size: .
V gene: TRBV28
J gene: TRBJ1-3
CDR3 protein: ASIRAGTGRPGNTIY

clone size: once
V gene: TRBV4-3
J gene: TRBJ1-6
CDR3 protein: ASSQEGTENSPLH

clone size: few
V gene: TRBV28
J gene: TRBJ1-2
CDR3 protein: ASSSLRTGVDGYT

clone size: .
V gene: TRBV5-1
J gene: TRBJ2-5
CDR3 protein: ASSLAPTSEETQY

clone size: .
V gene: TRBV18
J gene: TRBJ1-1
CDR3 protein: ASSPSLNGQGGTEAF

clone size: .
V gene: TRBV6-1
J gene: TRBJ2-7
CDR3 protein: ASSERASGRYEQY

clone size: .
V gene: TRBV5-1
J gene: TRBJ2-3
CDR3 protein: ASGTDTSTDTQY

clone size: .
V gene: TRBV6-1
J gene: TRBJ2-2
CDR3 protein: ASPQTGELF

clone size: .
V gene: TRBV28
J gene: TRBJ1-1
CDR3 protein: AIAGTANTEAF

clone size: many
V gene: TRBV11-2
J gene: TRBJ2-7
CDR3 protein: ASRSPSGTYEQY

clone size: .
V gene: TRBV7-2
J gene: TRBJ2-7
CDR3 protein: ASSPRPTSDYYEQY

clone size: .
V gene: TRBV5-8
J gene: .
CDR3 protein: ASSRGKRHEQY

clone size: .
V gene: TRBV7-2
J gene: TRBJ2-5
CDR3 protein: ASSLAASGGGQTQY

clone size: .
V gene: TRBV9
J gene: TRBJ1-3
CDR3 protein: ASSLPSGNTIY